The source of this T cell receptor (beta chain) is a study of blood T cell repertoires in COVID-19. V gave up 3 bases and J gave up 10 bases, with 16 bases separating them. The CDR3 has 13 amino acids. The germline V gene encodes CDR1 SQVTM and CDR2 ANQGSEA. Clones were read by immunoSEQ multiplex PCR, and TCRdb kept only the in-frame ones, dropping some. The sample consists of nearly 85,000 clones, about four fifths of them appearing once. The chain employs TRBV29-1 and TRBJ2-1; possible D gene TRBD2, 5 bases. This TCR was sampled from a woman aged 55-70 years with acute or convalescent COVID-19. Sample: peripheral blood. Written as DNA, the CDR3 is TGCAGCGTTGATGTTGCGGGCGGCCAAGAGCAGTTCTTC. Amino acid sequence: CSVDVAGGQEQFF.